The present T cell receptor beta chain was sequenced within a study of radiation and T cells in renal cell carcinoma (dated by TCRdb to about 2020). In the study overall: Samples were obtained from a clinical trial, in which 15 Gy stereotactic body radiation therapy was delivered to primary renal cell carcinomas and nephrectomy was performed 4 weeks later. In total, 53 samples underwent TCR beta sequencing: 25 or so tumors plus 27 peripheral blood samples. A total of roughly 3,900,000 unique CDR3 nucleotide sequences, encoding 2,500,000 or so unique CDR3 amino acid sequences, were found across all 50 or so samples. Findings and caveats that apply to the study as a whole: In blood, the top tumor clonotypes increased between baseline and 2 weeks post-radiation and then shrank by 4 weeks, which suggests that tumor-resident clones expanded only transiently. Because the trial had a single-armed design, the trial could not examine how radiation dose or scheduling affected the TCR repertoire. Changes in the blood repertoire were not tracked past 4 weeks after treatment. Because pretreatment tumor biopsies were not available, the baseline intratumoral presence of clonotypes could not be determined.

Per the germline V gene, SGHRS is the CDR1 and YFSETQ is the CDR2. CDR3 length: 14 amino acids, cysteine to phenylalanine. The DNA shown is the 42-base CDR3, in frame from base 1. Germline trimming amounts to 1 base on V and 6 bases on J, with 6 as the count of junction bases outside the gene matches. TCR beta libraries were generated from genomic DNA with the immunoSEQ kit, following the manufacturer's recommendations. To prepare libraries, a first multiplex PCR with proprietary primers was run, followed by a second PCR that added unique barcodes, and a bead cleanup was done after each round. Each sample batch included a kit-provided positive control reaction and a negative control reaction. The final libraries were assessed on an Agilent 4200 TapeStation D1000 ScreenTape, pooled by volume, and quantified by qPCR. Sequencing was performed on an Illumina NextSeq500 using a MidOutput 150-cycle cartridge, with 156 Read1 cycles, 15 Index1 cycles, and the kit custom primers. The pooled library was loaded at 1.0 pM with an approximately 21% PhiX control spike-in. Turning to the authors' computational methods: Vendor-processed data were analyzed in R, and a clonotype was defined as all T cells sharing the same CDR3 nucleotide sequence. In the clone abundance analyses, frequencies in each sample were normalized to that sample's 10,000 most abundant clones. Public T cell clones, averaging fewer than five per sample, were removed before analysis. Tumor-enriched and baseline blood-enriched clonotypes were defined by at least a 32-fold difference in abundance between compartments. Clonotypes expanded or contracted between blood time points were identified with a beta-binomial differential abundance model. The Baroni-Urbani and Buser coefficient was used to measure tumor-blood repertoire similarity, and groups were compared with two-tailed Wilcoxon tests in R. TCRdb obtained this table from immuneACCESS and retained in-frame rearrangements with V and J assigned. These tables miss some clones; where compared with another copy, unresolved V genes account for less than half of the shortfall, and the remainder is unexplained. V, J and clone size reflect that table, while D and trimming were determined from the DNA. The sample data list roughly 100,000 clones, and around nine tenths of these were observed just once. The ten most abundant clones make up approximately 8.1% of the sample.

The time point label, as the study defines it: baseline pretreatment blood. The treatment or condition label, as the study defines it: 15 Gy SBRT to primary tumor, nephrectomy 4 weeks later. To follow tumor-enriched clonotypes, peripheral blood was collected serially from radiation-treated patients at baseline and again at 2 weeks and 4 weeks after SBRT. All patients had renal cell carcinoma with clear cell pathology. The QIAamp DNA Blood Mini Kit (Qiagen) was used to prepare genomic DNA for TCR sequencing. Only samples passing all quality control checks were included in the analyses. This clone was detected a few times. The specificity of this receptor is unknown. No quality values exist for individual bases; no much larger clone is one base distant.

The clonotype originates from a man aged 50-59 years with renal cell carcinoma. The specimen comprised blood, sampled from a patient whose treatment included radiotherapy and nephrectomy. This sequence uses TRBV5-1 and TRBJ2-7; 8 middle bases align to TRBD1. The DNA sequence follows: TGCGCCAGCAGCTTGCCCCAGGGGGCTGGCGAGCAGTACTTC. This gives the protein CASSLPQGAGEQYF.